One sample yielded the 5 T cell receptor beta chains listed below, sequenced in a study of T cells in Graves' hyperthyroidism and ophthalmopathy. RNA transcripts yielded amplified TCR beta CDR3 regions. During a first-round RT-PCR of the TCR CDR3, the HTBI primer set was used. TCRdb processed the multiplex PCR reads anew with MiXCR; each CDR3 protein has one entry. In the table there are about half a million distinct CDR3 sequences, around 20% of which are singletons. What was sequenced was blood. The source of these receptors is a man younger than 30 with Graves' hyperthyroidism.

This clonotype was counted ten times or more. The rearrangement links TRBV12-3 or TRBV12-4 to TRBJ2-5, with 7 bases lining up with TRBD1. The CDR3 covers 14 residues. V was pared by 6 bases and J by 5 bases, with 9 bases of the junction left unmatched. The CDR3 DNA sequence: TGTGCCAGCAGACGACAGGGTATGGGGGAGACCCAGTACTTC. Its protein is CASRRQGMGETQYF.

Remarks on this clonotype: With a much larger clone just one base away, this may be a read error. The J gene is TRBJ1-2, the V gene TRBV12-3 or TRBV12-4; weak D call: TRBD1 (5 bases). CDR3 size: 15 residues. The V end lost 5 bases, the J end lost 6 bases, and 19 bases lay between the germline ends. The CDR3 reads CASSNPGHGNHGYTF. The CDR3 coding sequence is TGTGCCAGCAGTAACCCCGGACATGGAAACCATGGCTACACCTTC.

This clonotype has ten or more counts. The chain employs TRBV11-2 and TRBJ2-4; the D call may be TRBD1 or TRBD2 (7 bases each). V gave up 5 bases and J gave up 9 bases, with 17 bases separating them. This CDR3 is built from 14 residues. Germline CDR1 and CDR2: SGHAT and FQNNGV. Here the CDR3 reads CASSTGAGGGIQYF. The CDR3 coding sequence is TGTGCCAGCAGCACAGGGGCAGGGGGGGGCATTCAGTACTTC.

This clonotype was seen at least ten times. The chain employs TRBV12-3 or TRBV12-4 and TRBJ1-5; no firm D call. The V gene lost 2 bases and the J gene lost 0 bases, with 5 bases spanning the gap. The CDR3 extends over 14 amino acids. The CDR3 here is CASSLSDSNQPQHF. The CDR3 DNA reads as TGTGCCAGCAGTTTATCTGATAGCAATCAGCCCCAGCATTTT.

V usage is TRBV5-1 and J usage is TRBJ2-7; 9 bases fit TRBD2. This CDR3 comprises 16 residues. V gave up 0 bases and J gave up 1 base; unmatched junction bases: 5. Germline assignment: CDR1 SGHRS and CDR2 YFSETQ. CDR3 in DNA: TGCGCCAGCAGCTTGGAAGGGACTAGCAGTTCCTACGAGCAGTACTTC. Residues: CASSLEGTSSSYEQYF.